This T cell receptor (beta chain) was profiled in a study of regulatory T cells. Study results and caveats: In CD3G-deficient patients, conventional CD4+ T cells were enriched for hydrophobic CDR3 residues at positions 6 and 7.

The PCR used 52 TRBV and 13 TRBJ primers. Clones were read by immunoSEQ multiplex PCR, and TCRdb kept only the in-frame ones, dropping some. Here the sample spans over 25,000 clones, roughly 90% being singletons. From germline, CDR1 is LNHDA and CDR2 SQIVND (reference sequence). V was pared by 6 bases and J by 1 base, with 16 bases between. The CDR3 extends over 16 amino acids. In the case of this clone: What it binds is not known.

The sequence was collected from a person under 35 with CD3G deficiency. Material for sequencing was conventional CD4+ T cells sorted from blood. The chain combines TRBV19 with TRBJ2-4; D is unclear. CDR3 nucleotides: TGTGCCAGTAGGCCCCTCGGTGGTCTGGCCAAAAACATTCAGTACTTC. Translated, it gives CASRPLGGLAKNIQYF. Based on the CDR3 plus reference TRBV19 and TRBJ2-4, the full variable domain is DGGITQSPKYLFRKEGQNVTLSCEQNLNHDAMYWYRQDPGQGLRLIYYSQIVNDFQKGDIAEGYSVSREKKESFPLTVTSAQKNPTAFYLCASRPLGGLAKNIQYFGAGTRLSVL.